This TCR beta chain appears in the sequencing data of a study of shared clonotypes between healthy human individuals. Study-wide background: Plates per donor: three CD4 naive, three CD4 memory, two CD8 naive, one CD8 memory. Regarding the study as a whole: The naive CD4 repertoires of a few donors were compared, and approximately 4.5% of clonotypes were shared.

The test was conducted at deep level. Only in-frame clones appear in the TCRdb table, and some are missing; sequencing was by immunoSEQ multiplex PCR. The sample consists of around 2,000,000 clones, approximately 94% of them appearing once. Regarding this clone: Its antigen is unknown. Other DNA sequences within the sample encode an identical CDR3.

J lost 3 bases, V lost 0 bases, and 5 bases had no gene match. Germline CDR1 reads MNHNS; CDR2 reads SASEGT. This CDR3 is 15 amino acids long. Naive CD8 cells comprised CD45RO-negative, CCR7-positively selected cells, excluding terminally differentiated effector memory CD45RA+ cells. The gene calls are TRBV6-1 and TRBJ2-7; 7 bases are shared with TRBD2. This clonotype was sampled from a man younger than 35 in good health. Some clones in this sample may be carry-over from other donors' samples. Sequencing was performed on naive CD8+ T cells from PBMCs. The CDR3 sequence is CASSEARLAVYEQYF. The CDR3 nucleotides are TGTGCCAGCAGTGAAGCGCGACTAGCAGTCTACGAGCAGTACTTC.